This is a list of T cell receptor beta chains from one sample in a study of neurological immune-mediated disorders. TCRdb fed the 5' RACE reads into MiXCR, producing one record per CDR3 protein. Seen here are around 14,000 distinct CDR3 sequences, 7% observed once, and the top ten hold roughly 25%. The sequenced sample consisted of CD8+ T cells from blood. The receptors come from a woman aged 40 to 50 in good health. CDR3s include the opening cysteine and the closing phenylalanine or tryptophan. D genes are given only for firm matches. The size entry is marked missing in some rows and otherwise reads once, few, many or a size class.

CDR3 DNA,CDR3 protein,clone size,D gene,J gene,V gene
TGTGCCAGCAGAAAGCATACAGGGTTAACTGAAGCTTTCTTT,CASRKHTGLTEAFF,many,.,TRBJ1-1,TRBV9
TGTGCCAGCAGGTACGAACAGGGGGCGTCCTACAATGAGCAGTTCTTC,CASRYEQGASYNEQFF,medium-sized,TRBD1,TRBJ2-1,TRBV28
.,CASSFYICSARDPLAEAYEQYF,once,.,TRBJ2-7,TRBV5-1
TGTGCCAGCAGAGACCTGACAGGGGGCGAGGATGGCTACACCTTC,CASRDLTGGEDGYTF,many,TRBD1,TRBJ1-2,TRBV2
TGCAGCGTTGAAGCCTTAGGGCAGTCCAACTATGGCTACACCTTC,CSVEALGQSNYGYTF,many,.,TRBJ1-2,TRBV29-1
TGTGCCAGCAGCGTAGGGTGGGACAGATCTAACTATGGCTACACCTTC,CASSVGWDRSNYGYTF,many,TRBD1,TRBJ1-2,TRBV9
TGTGCCAGCGGAATACTAGCGGGGGGCCCGCAAAACACAGATACGCAGTATTTT,CASGILAGGPQNTDTQYF,many,TRBD2,TRBJ2-3,TRBV12-3/TRBV12-4
TGTGCCAGCAGTCTAGCGGGAGGGCCCGCGTACAATGAGCAGTTCTTC,CASSLAGGPAYNEQFF,many,TRBD2,TRBJ2-1,TRBV27
TGTGCCACCAGTGAAAGGGACAGGGATGGCTACACCTTC,CATSERDRDGYTF,many,TRBD1,TRBJ1-2,TRBV24-1
TGTGCCAGCAGTTTTAGTGCCTATGGCTACACCTTC,CASSFSAYGYTF,many,.,TRBJ1-2,TRBV28
TGCAGTGCTAGTCTGGCGCTGAGCGCCCTCAAGACAGAGACCCAGTACTTC,CSASLALSALKTETQYF,many,.,TRBJ2-5,TRBV20-1
TGTGCCAGCAGTCAGACAGGGGGGGAGACCCAGTACTTC,CASSQTGGETQYF,many,TRBD1,TRBJ2-5,TRBV28
TGCGCCAGCAGCACTATTTTACAGGGAAGCAATCAGCCCCAGCATTTT,CASSTILQGSNQPQHF,many,.,TRBJ1-5,TRBV4-1
TGCAGTGCTAGGATCCCCTCCCGGGGCTCCTACAATGAGCAGTTCTTC,CSARIPSRGSYNEQFF,many,.,TRBJ2-1,TRBV20-1
TGTGCCAGCAGCCTGGGGGTCAGCGGAGGGGCAGAGACCCAGTACTTC,CASSLGVSGGAETQYF,many,.,TRBJ2-5,TRBV7-6
TGCAGTGCTAGTGCGCTTTTTTTAAGCCCTTACACAGATACGCAGTATTTT,CSASALFLSPYTDTQYF,many,.,TRBJ2-3,TRBV20-1
TGTGCCAGCAGCCTAGGACAGGGGGAAGCTTTCTTT,CASSLGQGEAFF,many,TRBD1,TRBJ1-1,TRBV6-5
TGTGCCAGCAGCTCCGCTGGGACACCGAGGGACACAGATACGCAGTATTTT,CASSSAGTPRDTDTQYF,medium-sized,.,TRBJ2-3,TRBV7-9
TGTGCCAGCAGCTCATTAAGCGGGAGTACGGAGACCCAGTACTTC,CASSSLSGSTETQYF,many,TRBD2,TRBJ2-5,TRBV7-9
TGTGCCAGCAGCTTTTCCTACAGGGAGGCCTCTTACGAGCAGTACTTC,CASSFSYREASYEQYF,.,.,TRBJ2-7,TRBV7-2
TGTGCCAGCAGCTTAGCCCCGACGTACGGAAGCTTTTTT,CASSLAPTYGSFF,many,.,TRBJ1-1,TRBV11-2
TGCGCCAGCAGCTTTGAGGGGGACATTCAGTACTTC,CASSFEGDIQYF,many,.,TRBJ2-4,TRBV5-1